The entry that follows covers one T cell receptor beta chain sequence. This clonotype was picked up a small number of times. The antigen this receptor binds is unknown. No base quality values were provided; no much bigger clone lies one nucleotide off. Reading the label with the study, this specimen's treatment or condition is: allogeneic hematopoietic cell transplantation with graft depleted of TCRalphabeta T cells and CD19 B cells. The transplant recipients were children given TCRalphabeta/CD19-depleted allogeneic hematopoietic cell grafts. This entry comes from a study of T-cell reconstitution after alpha-beta-depleted transplantation in children listed by TCRdb under 2016. General notes on the study: The study quantitatively tracked T-cell immune reconstitution after TCRalphabeta/CD19-depleted allogeneic hematopoietic cell transplantation in children using TCR repertoire profiling. Summary of the overall study and its limitations: The high TCRbeta diversity at day 60 in some patients was ascribed to recipient T cells and intrathymic progenitors that had survived conditioning. About two months after transplant, the apparently early recovery of alphabetaT-cell counts reportedly depended on just several hundred clones that had expanded rapidly and came from non-depleted graft cells. Hyperexpanded clone frequencies declined over subsequent months; after one year, T-cell counts and TCRbeta diversity were mostly attributed to newly produced T cells.

Libraries were made using PCR. Reads for this sample came from an Illumina HiSeq 2500. TCR library preparation used molecular barcoding, with unique molecular identifiers applied to normalize quantification of the TCRbeta repertoire. TCRdb passed the public sequencing reads through fastp at Q25 and MiXCR, retaining productive beta sequences. Rows matching on CDR3 protein sequence are summarized as one entry with the most common DNA and genes. The sample contains about 870,000 distinct CDR3 sequences, 15% to 20% of them found a single time. The ten largest clones add up to 5% of the sample. From its cysteine to its phenylalanine, the CDR3 spans 14 amino acids. This entry keeps only the CDR3 DNA: 42 bases, framed from base 1. Sequences SGDLS (CDR1) and YYNGEE (CDR2) are obtained from the germline V gene. Deletion took 0 bases off V and 4 bases off J, with a span of 11 bases between the germline ends.

The chain is made from TRBV9 and TRBJ2-7; matching of 5 bases hints at TRBD2 as the D gene. The sequence was collected from a male patient aged 10-17 years who had a stem cell transplant for acute lymphoblastic leukemia, so the T cells may come from the graft donor. The specimen comprised PBMCs, mostly from graft donor cells, sampled 360 days after TCRalphabeta/CD19-depleted stem cell transplant. The DNA reads as follows: TGTGCCAGCAGCGTAGGTGTAGGACTTTACGAGCAGTACTTC. It is translated as CASSVGVGLYEQYF.